This T cell receptor beta chain appears in the sequencing data of a study of blood T cell repertoires in COVID-19. Turning to the study itself: Samples of COVID-19 (acute and convalescent) were obtained from the United States, Italy and Spain. T cells, B-cell-depleted T cells, or PBMCs provided the cDNA or gDNA that served as material.

Authors' processing steps: Using reference gene primer amplification, nucleated cell counts were estimated. Produced via immunoSEQ multiplex PCR; TCRdb's table is partial and in-frame only. That table is the source of V, J and clone size, and D and trimming were worked out from the DNA. The sample carries tens of thousands of clones, 80% to 90% recorded once. V was trimmed by 4 bases and J by 3 bases, leaving 20 bases between them. The length of the CDR3 is 16 residues. Germline CDR1 and CDR2: SGHRS and YFSETQ. The receptor's source is a man aged 60 to 69 with acute or convalescent COVID-19. Sequencing input: peripheral blood. The gene calls are TRBV5-1 and TRBJ2-7; D is possibly TRBD1 (9 bases). The CDR3 DNA follows: TGCGCCAGCAGCCTCGGGCGGGGGGACAGGGTCTACGAGCAGTACTTC. Translated: CASSLGRGDRVYEQYF.